This TCR beta chain was captured by sequencing in a study of T cell responses to AZD1222 COVID-19 vaccine. Findings and caveats of the study: It should be noted that donors were predominantly white British and more often female, and clonal diversity was possibly underestimated. Spike-specific TCRs gained breadth and depth after people received two AZD1222 doses.

The data were produced by immunoSEQ multiplex PCR, yet TCRdb's version contains in-frame clones alone and is incomplete. The data hold 180,000 or so clones, with around nine tenths observed a single time. About this clone: Its target is unknown.

The CDR3 is 13 amino acids. Germline CDR1 and CDR2: MNHEY and SVGAGI. The V call is TRBV6-5, the J call TRBJ2-7; D unclear. The sample was peripheral blood, taken on day 0 of AZD1222 vaccination. This sequence originates from an adult in good health. DNA for the CDR3: TGTGCTTCCCGGCTAATTGGATCCTACGAGCAGTACTTC. It encodes CASRLIGSYEQYF.